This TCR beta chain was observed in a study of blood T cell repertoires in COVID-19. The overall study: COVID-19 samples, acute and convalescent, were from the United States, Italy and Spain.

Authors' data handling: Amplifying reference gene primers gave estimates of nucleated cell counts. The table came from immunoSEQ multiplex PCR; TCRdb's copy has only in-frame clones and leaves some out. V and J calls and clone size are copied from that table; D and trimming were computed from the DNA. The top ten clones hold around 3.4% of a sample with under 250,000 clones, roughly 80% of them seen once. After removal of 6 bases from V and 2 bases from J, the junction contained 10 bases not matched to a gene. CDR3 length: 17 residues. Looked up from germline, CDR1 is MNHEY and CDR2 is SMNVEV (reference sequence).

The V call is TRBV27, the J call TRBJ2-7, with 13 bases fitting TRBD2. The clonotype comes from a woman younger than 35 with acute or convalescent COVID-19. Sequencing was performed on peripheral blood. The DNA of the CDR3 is TGTGCCAGCAGGATACTAGCGGGAGGGCCCCAAGCCTACGAGCAGTACTTC. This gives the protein CASRILAGGPQAYEQYF.